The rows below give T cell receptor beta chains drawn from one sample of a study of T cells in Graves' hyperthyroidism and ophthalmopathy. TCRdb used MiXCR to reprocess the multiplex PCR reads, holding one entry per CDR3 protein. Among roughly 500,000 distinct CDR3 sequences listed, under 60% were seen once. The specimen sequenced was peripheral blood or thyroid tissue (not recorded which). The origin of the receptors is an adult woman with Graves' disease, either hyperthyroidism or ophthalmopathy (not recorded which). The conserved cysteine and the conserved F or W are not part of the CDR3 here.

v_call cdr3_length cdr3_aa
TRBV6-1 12 ASRGGGTGPPAF
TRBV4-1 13 ASSHVGQGEQPQH
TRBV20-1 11 SASRGLYNEQF
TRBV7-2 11 ASSWTGGNGYT
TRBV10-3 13 AISETSGIEETQY
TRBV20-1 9 SARGGTGAF
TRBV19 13 ASSTGGVDAETQY
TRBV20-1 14 SASYELGIINQPQH
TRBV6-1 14 ASSERWTGLNTEAF
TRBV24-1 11 ATSGSWMETQY
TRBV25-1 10 ASRGDSKHGY
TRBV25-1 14 ASSARQGGEPLGQH
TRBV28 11 AGRGVSDEELF
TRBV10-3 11 AITQTREETQY
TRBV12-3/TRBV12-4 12 ASSYIQENYGYT
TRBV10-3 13 AISESSGIGNTIY
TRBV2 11 ASSGQGHEKLF
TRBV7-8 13 ASTSPGTGNNEQF
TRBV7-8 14 ASSLVLNYFTDTQY
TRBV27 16 ASSARDLHRGVGNTIY
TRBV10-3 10 AISLTEHKAF
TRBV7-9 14 ASSSPGLAGGYEQY
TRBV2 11 ASRLEGSYGYT
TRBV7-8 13 ASTVRVGAGGTQY
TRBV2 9 ASQVEGEQY
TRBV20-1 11 SAPGVGHTEAF
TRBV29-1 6 SVVSST
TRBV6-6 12 ASKASGRQETQY
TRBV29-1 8 SVKHYEQY
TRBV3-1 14 ACSPGTGDVNTEAF
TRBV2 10 ASRRTNTEAF
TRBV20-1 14 SAPTVGRDRNQPQH
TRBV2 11 ASTTGPNQPQH
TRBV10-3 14 AISEQGGAVAGELF
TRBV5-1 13 ASSLGTANSYEQY
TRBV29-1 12 SAPIGGPNTEAF
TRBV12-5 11 ASGLGTNTEAF
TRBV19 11 ATSDFPEETQY
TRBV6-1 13 ASSYLKLQVDEQY